Below are 4 T cell receptor beta chains sequenced from a single sample in a study of blood T cell repertoires in COVID-19. Assay: immunoSEQ multiplex PCR; the TCRdb copy retains only in-frame clones and omits some. The table shows roughly 150,000 clones, with about three quarters occurring only once. Material: peripheral blood. All receptors come from a man in his 70s with acute or convalescent COVID-19.

This clone was observed a handful of times. This rearrangement joins TRBV5-1 to TRBJ1-1; no reliable D call. V was cut by 4 bases and J by 3 bases, with 10 bases left in between. This CDR3 spans 13 amino acids. Germline V gene data show CDR1 as SGHRS and CDR2 as YFSETQ. CDR3 loop: CASSRSEDTEAFF. The CDR3 DNA reads TGCGCCAGCAGCCGGAGCGAGGACACTGAAGCTTTCTTT.

This chain uses TRBV9 with TRBJ1-1, with 7 nucleotides matching TRBD1. After removal of 4 bases from V and 0 bases from J, the junction contained 6 bases not matched to a gene. Germline CDR1 is SGDLS and CDR2 is YYNGEE. The length of the CDR3 is 15 residues. The CDR3 sequence: CASSPRDSMNTEAFF. DNA for the CDR3: TGTGCCAGCAGCCCCAGGGACAGCATGAACACTGAAGCTTTCTTT.

This clone came up once. This chain links TRBV19 with TRBJ2-7; 9 bases agree with TRBD1. Germline V gene sequence: CDR1 LNHDA, CDR2 SQIVND (reference sequence). This CDR3 has 13 amino acids. Losses at the gene ends were 11 bases for V and 3 bases for J; bases not matched to a gene: 8. The CDR3 protein is CASPGQGVYEQYF. The DNA of the CDR3 is TGTGCCTCCCCGGGACAGGGTGTCTACGAGCAGTACTTC. Full variable domain (remainder filled in from reference TRBV19 and TRBJ2-7): DGGITQSPKYLFRKEGQNVTLSCEQNLNHDAMYWYRQDPGQGLRLIYYSQIVNDFQKGDIAEGYSVSREKKESFPLTVTSAQKNPTAFYLCASPGQGVYEQYFGPGTRLTVT.

Remarks on this clone: Other DNA sequences in this specimen translate into the identical CDR3. CDR3 amino acids: CASSRQGNQPQHF. The CDR3 DNA sequence: TGTGCCAGTAGCCGACAGGGCAATCAGCCCCAGCATTTT. The chain has TRBV19 and TRBJ1-5; tentative D call: TRBD1 (6 bases). The germline gives CDR1 LNHDA, CDR2 SQIVND (reference sequence). The V gene lost 6 bases and the J gene lost 2 bases, with 8 bases spanning the gap. There are 13 residues in the CDR3.